The rows below give T cell receptor beta chains drawn from one sample of a study of siplizumab effects on memory and regulatory T cells. Repertoires were generated with immunoSEQ multiplex PCR, while TCRdb's copy carries only in-frame clones and drops some. The data show 65,000 to 85,000 clones, 93% seen once. Sample: CD8+ T cells sorted from blood. The receptor set was obtained from a human donor in good health. Both conserved end residues are part of each CDR3. Fields, in order: clone size, J gene, D gene, V gene, CDR3 protein, CDR3 DNA. D genes are given only for firm matches. A clone size is listed for some rows: how often the clone was seen (once, few, many), or a class if it is expanded.

- | TRBJ2-5 | - | TRBV13 | CASSRLGGGMMETQYF | TGTGCCAGCAGCCGTCTGGGGGGAGGAATGATGGAGACCCAGTACTTC
once | TRBJ2-1 | - | TRBV28 | CASSSLGDYNEQFF | TGTGCCAGCAGTTCACTCGGGGATTACAATGAGCAGTTCTTC
- | TRBJ2-1 | TRBD2 | TRBV9 | CASSGGLAGPEQFF | TGTGCCAGCAGCGGGGGACTAGCGGGGCCCGAGCAGTTCTTC
- | TRBJ2-7 | - | TRBV29-1 | CSVGPHSGIDPYEQYF | TGCAGCGTTGGGCCCCACTCGGGGATCGACCCCTACGAGCAGTACTTC
- | TRBJ2-7 | TRBD1 | TRBV7-2 | CASSFGQGSYEQYF | TGTGCCAGCAGCTTCGGACAGGGAAGCTACGAGCAGTACTTC
- | TRBJ1-6 | - | TRBV27 | CASSFDSGSPLHF | TGTGCCAGCAGTTTCGACTCAGGGTCACCCCTCCACTTT
- | TRBJ2-5 | - | TRBV4-2 | CASSGGLGDTETQYF | TGTGCCAGCAGTGGGGGTTTAGGTGATACGGAGACCCAGTACTTC
- | TRBJ1-1 | TRBD1 | TRBV19 | CASSVLPGQGGNTEAFF | TGTGCCAGTAGTGTCCTTCCTGGGCAGGGGGGGAACACTGAAGCTTTCTTT
- | TRBJ2-1 | - | TRBV19 | CASSIGLENEQFF | TGTGCCAGTAGTATCGGCCTGGAGAATGAGCAGTTCTTC
- | TRBJ1-1 | - | TRBV13 | CASSSDGGTEAFF | TGTGCCAGCAGCTCCGACGGGGGCACTGAAGCTTTCTTT
- | TRBJ2-1 | - | TRBV4-3 | CASSLDRSSYNEQFF | TGCGCCAGCAGCCTGGACAGAAGCTCCTACAATGAGCAGTTCTTC
- | TRBJ2-5 | - | TRBV27 | CASSLSGSRQETQYF | TGTGCCAGCAGTTTATCCGGCAGCCGACAAGAGACCCAGTACTTC
- | TRBJ1-3 | TRBD1 | TRBV19 | CASVTGGAGNTIYF | TGTGCCAGTGTAACAGGGGGCGCCGGAAACACCATATATTTT
- | TRBJ2-7 | TRBD2 | TRBV13 | CASSLGGGGLDEQYF | TGTGCCAGCAGCTTAGGCGGCGGGGGGCTTGACGAGCAGTACTTC
- | TRBJ1-4 | - | TRBV7-9 | CASSFGVTNEKLFF | TGTGCCAGCAGCTTCGGGGTCACTAATGAAAAACTGTTTTTT
once | TRBJ2-7 | TRBD2 | TRBV14 | CASSQAGGAEYEQYF | TGTGCCAGCAGCCAAGCCGGGGGGGCCGAATACGAGCAGTACTTC
- | TRBJ1-5 | - | TRBV7-6 | CAVGDQPQHF | TGTGCGGTGGGGGATCAGCCCCAGCATTTT
- | TRBJ2-7 | - | TRBV27 | CASSLRSTYEQYF | TGTGCCAGCAGTTTAAGGTCGACCTACGAGCAGTACTTC
- | TRBJ1-2 | - | TRBV7-9 | CASSSAVVGLGYTF | TGTGCCAGCAGCTCCGCCGTCGTAGGCCTTGGCTACACCTTC
- | TRBJ2-7 | - | TRBV27 | CASSLGAGIHTYEQYF | TGTGCCAGCAGTTTAGGGGCAGGAATCCACACCTACGAGCAGTACTTC
- | TRBJ1-2 | TRBD1 | TRBV6-5 | CASSYISGTAFYGYTF | TGTGCCAGCAGTTATATCTCCGGGACAGCCTTCTATGGCTACACCTTC
- | TRBJ2-5 | TRBD2 | TRBV7-3 | CASSSGGGSQETQYF | TGTGCCAGCAGCTCGGGGGGAGGTAGCCAAGAGACCCAGTACTTC
- | TRBJ2-3 | TRBD2 | TRBV5-4 | CASSSEARSRGASTDTQYF | TGTGCCAGCAGCTCCGAGGCGCGGTCGCGGGGGGCTAGCACAGATACGCAGTATTTT
once | TRBJ2-5 | - | TRBV5-4 | CASSSQVFQETQYF | TGTGCCAGCAGCTCCCAGGTCTTCCAAGAGACCCAGTACTTC
- | TRBJ1-6 | - | TRBV30 | CAWSFQGWNSPLHF | TGTGCCTGGAGTTTCCAGGGGTGGAATTCACCCCTCCACTTT
- | TRBJ2-4 | - | TRBV19 | CASSMTAAGKNIQYF | TGTGCCAGTAGTATGACGGCAGCGGGCAAAAACATTCAGTACTTC
- | TRBJ1-5 | - | TRBV14 | CASSTNRENSNQPQHF | TGTGCCAGCAGCACAAATAGAGAGAATAGCAATCAGCCCCAGCATTTT